This TCR beta chain is drawn from a study of identical twins. Study outcomes and limitations: Beta out-of-frame twin sharing showed a weaker excess. The analysis was cross-sectional rather than longitudinal within donors. Twin-shared out-of-frame alpha sequences showed excess low generation probability.

Each CDR3 protein is one row after TCRdb ran MiXCR on the 5' RACE reads. This repertoire shows approximately 350,000 distinct CDR3 sequences, around an eighth found once; its top ten account for around 7.8%. Regarding this clonotype: The antigen remains unidentified.

V shed 7 bases and J 0 bases; nucleotides not matched to a gene: 12. Germline loops: CDR1 SEHNR, CDR2 FQNEAQ (reference sequence). The CDR3 is 17 amino acids. This same sample was also taken into another study, of yellow fever vaccine responses in identical twins.

The sequencing sample was made of CD8+ T cells sorted from blood. The TCR was taken from a woman in her late teens or twenties in good health. V gene TRBV7-9 combines with J gene TRBJ2-7; 10 bases map to TRBD2. This CDR3 reads CASTTPQGLAPSYEQYF. The CDR3 nucleotides read TGTGCCAGCACTACGCCACAGGGACTAGCGCCCTCCTACGAGCAGTACTTC.